Following are 16 T cell receptor beta chains from one sample sequenced in a study of beta chain features in type 1 diabetes. Investigators reverse transcribed all isolated RNA, so they sequenced expressed TCRB transcripts. Only in-frame clones appear in the TCRdb table, and some are missing; sequencing was by immunoSEQ multiplex PCR. Of some 150,000 clones listed, around 10% are singletons. The sample taken for sequencing was central memory CD4+ T cells from blood. The receptors shown here come from a man aged 18 to 30 in good health.

This clone was observed a handful of times. The chain carries TRBV4-2 and TRBJ1-4; a possible D gene is TRBD1 (6 bases). CDR1 and CDR2 (germline): LGHNA, YNFKEQ. CDR3 length: 15 residues. V was trimmed by 1 base and J by 7 bases, leaving 13 bases between them. This CDR3 is CASSQAGGTVEKLFF. The CDR3 DNA reads TGTGCCAGCAGCCAAGCGGGGGGCACGGTTGAAAAACTGTTTTTT.

The rearrangement links TRBV10-3 to TRBJ2-4, with 11 nucleotides matching TRBD2. This CDR3 has 17 residues. J was trimmed by 2 bases and V by 0 bases; bases with no gene match: 3. Germline CDR1 and CDR2: ENHRY and SYGVKD. The CDR3 nucleotides read TGTGCCATCAGTGAGTCGACTAGCGGGAATTCCAAAAACATTCAGTACTTC. It codes for CAISESTSGNSKNIQYF.

This clone came up many times. V is TRBV29-1 and J is TRBJ2-2; TRBD2 agrees at 9 bases. Germline CDR1 and CDR2: SQVTM and ANQGSEA. CDR3 size: 15 residues. V lost 6 bases, J lost 0 bases, and 5 bases stayed unmatched. CDR3 in DNA: TGCAGCGTCCTTAGCGGGAGCTCGAACACCGGGGAGCTGTTTTTT. It specifies CSVLSGSSNTGELFF.

This clone has only a few counts. The V call is TRBV10-3, the J call TRBJ2-7; D may be TRBD1 (6 bases). V was cut by 3 bases and J by 0 bases, with 9 bases left in between. The CDR3 runs 14 residues. In germline, CDR1 is ENHRY, CDR2 SYGVKD. CDR3 loop: CAISDPDSSYEQYF. DNA of the CDR3: TGTGCCATCAGTGATCCGGACAGCTCCTACGAGCAGTACTTC.

This clone was counted between two and nine times. This chain uses TRBV7-9 with TRBJ1-2; a possible D gene is TRBD1 (6 bases). The length of the CDR3 is 14 residues. Trimming removed 2 bases from V and 14 bases from J, with 21 bases in between. The germline V gene encodes CDR1 SEHNR and CDR2 FQNEAQ (reference sequence). The CDR3 sequence: CASSLQTGSPSTTF. CDR3 sequence (DNA): TGTGCCAGCAGCTTACAAACAGGGTCCCCTTCCACGACCTTC.

This clone was counted between two and nine times. The gene calls are TRBV4-2 and TRBJ2-2; possible D gene TRBD1, 6 bases. V lost 2 bases and J 6 bases, leaving 13 bases between the germline ends. The CDR3 runs to 15 residues. Per germline, CDR1 LGHNA and CDR2 YNFKEQ. This chain's CDR3 is CASSQIHRASGELFF. Here the CDR3 DNA reads TGTGCCAGCAGCCAAATTCACAGGGCCTCCGGGGAGCTGTTTTTT.

There are many counts of this clone. The chain is built from TRBV9 and TRBJ2-1; D not resolved. The CDR3 has 15 residues. Trimming removed 0 bases from V and 8 bases from J, with 15 bases in between. The germline V gene encodes CDR1 SGDLS and CDR2 YYNGEE. The CDR3 nucleotides read TGTGCCAGCAGCGTAGCTCCCAGCACGGGCGATGAGCAGTTCTTC. This encodes CASSVAPSTGDEQFF.

This clone came up a few times. V gene TRBV6-5 combines with J gene TRBJ2-1; 8 bases align to TRBD1. CDR3 size: 15 residues. The V and J ends lost 0 bases and 6 bases, in that order; junction bases with no gene match: 4. The V gene's germline CDR1 is MNHEY and CDR2 SVGAGI. The CDR3 nucleotides are TGTGCCAGCAGTTACTCGGGACAGGAGATCAATGAGCAGTTCTTC. Its translation: CASSYSGQEINEQFF.

This clone was picked up a small number of times. The J gene is TRBJ1-2, the V gene TRBV28; D gene uncertain. The CDR3 runs 12 residues. Trimming removed 4 bases from V and 8 bases from J, with 11 bases in between. The V gene's germline CDR1 is MDHEN and CDR2 SYDVKM. CDR3 residues: CASSSQGLGYTF. The CDR3 DNA sequence: TGTGCCAGCAGTTCTCAAGGATTAGGCTACACCTTC.

A few counts support this clone. The junction does not match germline at one end; this may be a read error. This chain uses TRBV13 with TRBJ2-2; D is undetermined. CDR1 and CDR2 (germline): PRHDT, FYEKMQ (reference sequence). CDR3 length equals 14 residues. This CDR3 is CASRLNPNAGELFF. CDR3 sequence (DNA): TGTGCCAGCAGGCTTAACCCGAACGCCGGGGAGCTGTTTTTT.

This rearrangement joins TRBV7-2 to TRBJ1-1, with D uncertain. The CDR3 loop spans 14 amino acids. V was shortened by 7 bases and J by 2 bases, with 14 bases between the two germline ends. Germline V gene data show CDR1 as SGHTA and CDR2 as FQGNSA. CDR3: CASTSVAGNTEAFF. DNA of the CDR3: TGTGCCAGCACCTCGGTCGCGGGTAACACTGAAGCTTTCTTT.

This clone has more than one count but fewer than ten. The genes are TRBV7-2 and TRBJ2-7; D perhaps matches TRBD2 (5 bases). The V end was cut by 5 bases, the J end by 0 bases, with 8 bases between. The CDR3 length is 13 residues. Per the germline V gene, CDR1 is SGHTA and CDR2 is FQGNSA. This CDR3 reads CASSRRDSYEQYF. The CDR3 DNA reads TGTGCCAGCAGCCGTCGGGACTCCTACGAGCAGTACTTC.

The chain has TRBV13 and TRBJ2-5, with D perhaps TRBD2 (5 bases). Germline CDR1 and CDR2: PRHDT and FYEKMQ (reference sequence). V gave up 2 bases and J gave up 5 bases, with 27 bases separating them. This CDR3 contains 19 residues. The DNA for the CDR3 is TGTGCCAGCAGCTTACTGCATGTGGTGGGAGATGGAAGGAGGGAGACCCAGTACTTC. This encodes CASSLLHVVGDGRRETQYF.

In this sample, this clone turned up a few times. The chain combines TRBV30 with TRBJ1-1; TRBD1 matches 10 bases. J was trimmed by 10 bases and V by 8 bases; bases with no gene match: 4. The CDR3 runs 10 residues. CDR1 GTSNPN and CDR2 SVGIG come from the germline V gene (reference sequence). CDR3 amino acids: CAGDRGRAFF. In DNA form, the CDR3 reads TGTGCCGGGGACAGGGGTCGAGCTTTCTTT.

This clone was counted a few times. The rearrangement links TRBV11-2 to TRBJ2-5, with 11 nucleotides matching TRBD2. Germline CDR1 is SGHAT and CDR2 is FQNNGV. The CDR3 runs 15 residues. V lost 7 bases to trimming and J lost 5 bases; unmatched junction nucleotides: 9. CDR3 coding DNA: TGTGCCAGCATCGCCGTAGCGGGAGGGCCGGAGACCCAGTACTTC. The encoded protein is CASIAVAGGPETQYF.

This clone was found a few times. The V gene is TRBV11-2, the J gene TRBJ2-7; 9 bases agree with TRBD2. The CDR3 runs to 15 residues. Germline V gives CDR1 SGHAT, CDR2 FQNNGV. The V gene end was trimmed by 4 bases and the J gene end by 4 bases; junction bases not matched to a gene: 8. CDR3 coding DNA: TGTGCCAGCAGCTCCTTAGCGGGAGCTAGATACGAGCAGTACTTC. Amino acids: CASSSLAGARYEQYF.